The present TCR beta chain was sequenced within a study of T cell responses to AZD1222 COVID-19 vaccine. Background on the study: Combined were second doses at about 4 or about 12 weeks. Broader study findings: The repertoires were collected only after the peak T cell response. At 160-218 and 743-854, vaccine-associated CD4 TCRs were dominant, and they spanned spike. After two AZD1222 doses, spike-specific TCR breadth and depth rose versus day 0.

Generated by immunoSEQ multiplex PCR, the TCRdb table keeps only in-frame clones and is missing some. The sample consists of fewer than 110,000 clones, roughly nine tenths of them appearing once. Concerning this clone: The antigen is not known.

After removal of 4 bases from V and 5 bases from J, the junction contained 4 bases not matched to a gene. CDR1 and CDR2 (germline): SQVTM, ANQGSEA. This CDR3 region has 12 residues. This chain uses TRBV29-1 with TRBJ2-5; TRBD2 agrees at 7 bases. The sample consisted of peripheral blood, taken on day 0 of AZD1222 vaccination. The TCR was taken from an adult in good health. DNA for the CDR3: TGCAGCGTTGTCGCCGGGGGGGAGACCCAGTACTTC. Its translation is CSVVAGGETQYF.